This T cell receptor (beta chain) was documented in a study of blood T cell repertoires in COVID-19. Study-level background: COVID-19 samples collected from the United States, Italy and Spain covered acute and convalescent phases. T cells, B-cell-depleted T cells, or PBMCs provided the cDNA or gDNA that served as material.

Germline loops: CDR1 KGHSH, CDR2 LQKENI. The CDR3 contains 14 residues. Trimming left V 1 base short and J 5 bases short, with 11 bases between. Original analysis: The assay estimated nucleated cells by amplifying reference gene primers. Using immunoSEQ multiplex PCR, the repertoire was profiled, and TCRdb retains in-frame clones only, with some absent. V, J and clone size reflect that table, while D and trimming were determined from the DNA. The sample lists roughly 290,000 clones; about 85% were seen once. This clonotype was obtained from a woman between 50 and 59 years old with active or convalescent COVID-19. What was sequenced was peripheral blood. The chain employs TRBV18 and TRBJ2-5; maybe TRBD2 (6 bases). The CDR3 loop reads CASSPRRGRETQYF. The CDR3 DNA reads as TGTGCCAGCTCACCACGGAGGGGCCGGGAGACCCAGTACTTC.